Listed below are T cell receptor beta chains from one sample, sequenced in a study of blood T cell repertoires in COVID-19. Some clones are missing from TCRdb's copy, which holds only in-frame ones; the method was immunoSEQ multiplex PCR. The sample lists about 120,000 clones; more than 70% were seen once. Sequencing was carried out using peripheral blood. All receptors derive from a human donor in a cohort sampled during active COVID-19. The CDR3 runs from the conserved cysteine through the conserved F or W. D genes are given only for firm matches. The size field is filled for only some rows; it gives once, few, many or a size class.

v_call	d_call	clone_size	j_call	cdr3_nt	cdr3_aa
TRBV3-1/TRBV3-2	TRBD1	-	TRBJ2-7	TGTGCCAGCAGCCAAGGCCCCGGGACAGGGGGCGCCGCGATATACGAGCAGTACTTC	CASSQGPGTGGAAIYEQYF
TRBV30	-	-	TRBJ1-1	TGTGCCTGGAGTCACGGACTTGGTAACACTGAAGCTTTCTTT	CAWSHGLGNTEAFF
TRBV7-9	TRBD1	-	TRBJ2-1	TGTGCCAGCAGCTTTTCGACAGGGGGCTTTGAGCAGTTCTTC	CASSFSTGGFEQFF
TRBV6-5	TRBD2	few	TRBJ2-1	TGTGCCACCTCAGCGGGAGTCAATGAGCAGTTCTTC	CATSAGVNEQFF
TRBV10-1	-	-	TRBJ2-7	TGCGCCAGCAGTGATGGGTCCGGGACCTACGAGCAGTACTTC	CASSDGSGTYEQYF
TRBV30	TRBD2	-	TRBJ2-6	TGTGCCTGGACTCCGGGACTAGCGGGGGTGGGGGCCAACGTCCTGACTTTC	CAWTPGLAGVGANVLTF
TRBV7-8	-	once	TRBJ2-7	TGTGCCAGCAGCTTAGAGGAACTAGGCTACGAGCAGTACTTC	CASSLEELGYEQYF
TRBV24-1	-	-	TRBJ1-2	TGTGCCACCAGTGATTCTGCAGACAGCTATGGCTACACCTTC	CATSDSADSYGYTF
TRBV30	TRBD2	-	TRBJ2-7	TGTGCCTGGAGTGACTTAGCGGGAGTATACGAGCAGTACTTC	CAWSDLAGVYEQYF
TRBV5-4	-	-	TRBJ1-3	TGTGCCAGCAGCTCAGGGGCTGGAAACACCATATATTTT	CASSSGAGNTIYF
TRBV4-2	TRBD2	once	TRBJ2-7	TGTGCCAGCAGCCAAGAGCGGGGGGCCCCCTACGAGCAGTACTTC	CASSQERGAPYEQYF
TRBV27	TRBD2	-	TRBJ2-7	TGTGCCAGCAGTTTAAGGGCGGGAGGGGGCTACGAGCAGTACTTC	CASSLRAGGGYEQYF
TRBV27	-	-	TRBJ1-2	TGTGCCAGCAGTTTATCGCAGTCCTACTATGGCTACACCTTC	CASSLSQSYYGYTF
TRBV25-1	-	-	TRBJ1-4	TGTGCCAGCAGTGAGGTTGGGAGAGGCTGGGGGGAACTGTTTTTT	CASSEVGRGWGELFF
TRBV3-1/TRBV3-2	-	-	TRBJ2-7	TGTGCCAGCAGCGGACTTCGGAGCTACGAGCAGTACTTC	CASSGLRSYEQYF
TRBV11-2	TRBD2	-	TRBJ2-7	TGTGCCAGTGGAGCGGGAGTATCGGGCGAGCAGTACTTC	CASGAGVSGEQYF
TRBV10-3	-	-	TRBJ2-7	TGTGCCATCAGTGAGGTCACCTACGAGCAGTACTTC	CAISEVTYEQYF
TRBV11-2	-	-	TRBJ2-7	TGTGCCAGCAGCTATTTCCCTAGCTCCTACGAGCAGTACTTC	CASSYFPSSYEQYF
TRBV6-5	-	-	TRBJ2-7	TGTGCCAGCAGTCGCGAGCCGCCGGGGGAGCAGTACTTC	CASSREPPGEQYF
TRBV11-3	TRBD1	-	TRBJ2-7	TGTGCCAGCAGCTTAGCCGGGACAGTATACGAGCAGTACTTC	CASSLAGTVYEQYF
TRBV11-2	TRBD2	-	TRBJ2-1	TGTGCCAGCAGCTTAGTTGGGAGGCTAGCGGGTCAAGAGCAGTTCTTC	CASSLVGRLAGQEQFF
TRBV19	TRBD2	-	TRBJ2-2	TGTGCCAGTAGTATCCCTAGCGGGGGGGACACCGGGGAGCTGTTTTTT	CASSIPSGGDTGELFF
TRBV5-1	-	-	TRBJ2-5	TGCGCCAGCAGCTTGGGTCTGCGGGCTAGCCAAGAGACCCAGTACTTC	CASSLGLRASQETQYF
TRBV27	-	few	TRBJ1-6	TGTGCCAGCAGTTCCCCGGGCAGGGGTGATTCACCCCTCCACTTT	CASSSPGRGDSPLHF
TRBV27	TRBD2	-	TRBJ2-7	TGTGCCAGCAGGTGGACTAGCGGGACCCCCTACGAGCAGTACTTC	CASRWTSGTPYEQYF
TRBV29-1	TRBD1	-	TRBJ2-1	TGCAGCGTCAACAGGGGTCAGGGGTGGGATGAGCAGTTCTTC	CSVNRGQGWDEQFF
TRBV19	-	-	TRBJ1-4	TGTGCCAGTAGTATAGATGCGGAGGGAATAACTAATGAAAAACTGTTTTTT	CASSIDAEGITNEKLFF
TRBV27	TRBD1	-	TRBJ1-6	TGTGCCAGCAGTTTATACGGGACAGGGGATTCACCCCTCCACTTT	CASSLYGTGDSPLHF
TRBV27	TRBD2	-	TRBJ2-3	TGTGCCAGCAGTTTAAAGGCCTTAGCGGGAGGAACTACGCAGTATTTT	CASSLKALAGGTTQYF
TRBV4-1	-	-	TRBJ1-5	TGCGCCAGCAGCCAAGTCGCGTCGCGGGGTGATCAGCCCCAGCATTTT	CASSQVASRGDQPQHF
TRBV9	-	few	TRBJ2-1	TGTGCCAGCAGCGGACAAAGCTTGATCTTC	CASSGQSLIF
TRBV6-5	-	few	TRBJ1-2	TGTGCCAGCAGTCCCGGACAGAACTATGGCTACACCTTC	CASSPGQNYGYTF
TRBV6-2/TRBV6-3	-	-	TRBJ2-7	TGTGCCAGCAGTCCCTCGGACTTCTACGAGCAGTACTTC	CASSPSDFYEQYF
TRBV29-1	-	-	TRBJ1-1	TGCAGCGTTGAAGTCAGGGCCACGAACACTGAAGCTTTCTTT	CSVEVRATNTEAFF
TRBV27	-	-	TRBJ1-5	TGTGCCAGCAGTTTTTCTCAGAGCAATCAGCCCCAGCATTTT	CASSFSQSNQPQHF
TRBV2	TRBD2	-	TRBJ2-5	TGTGCCAGCAGTCCTACTAGCGCCAAAGAGACCCAGTACTTC	CASSPTSAKETQYF
TRBV6-6	TRBD1	-	TRBJ2-7	TGTGCCAGCAGCAGACAGGGTTTGGTCTCCTACGAGCAGTACTTC	CASSRQGLVSYEQYF
TRBV4-1	-	-	TRBJ2-7	TGCGCCAGCAGCCAAGCTAACAGCCCCTACGAGCAGTACTTC	CASSQANSPYEQYF
TRBV2	TRBD2	few	TRBJ2-7	TGTGCCAGCAGCTTGGGACTAGCGGGAGTGTACGAGCAGTACTTC	CASSLGLAGVYEQYF
TRBV7-9	-	once	TRBJ1-5	TGTGCCAGCAGCGCGTCGGGTTTGGCGAATCAGCCCCAGCATTTT	CASSASGLANQPQHF
TRBV6-6	-	-	TRBJ1-1	TGTGCCAGCAGTTCTCAGGGGAACACTGAAGCTTTCTTT	CASSSQGNTEAFF
TRBV27	TRBD2	-	TRBJ2-2	TGTGCCAGCAGCCCTTGGCTCCTCCCCACTAGCGGGAGGGACCACGGGGAGCTGTTTTTT	CASSPWLLPTSGRDHGELFF
TRBV12-5	TRBD1	-	TRBJ2-5	TGTGCTAGTGGTACCCGACAGGGGGGAGATTTATTAGAGACCCAGTACTTC	CASGTRQGGDLLETQYF
TRBV10-3	-	-	TRBJ1-2	TGTGCCATCAGTCCGATTTGGGGGGAAACTGGCTACACCTTC	CAISPIWGETGYTF
TRBV27	-	-	TRBJ2-7	TGTGCCAGCAGGACGGACATTTTCTCCTACGAGCAGTACTTC	CASRTDIFSYEQYF
TRBV29-1	TRBD2	-	TRBJ2-5	TGCAGCTCCCGGGGAGGGGTGAGCCAAGAGACCCAGTACTTC	CSSRGGVSQETQYF
TRBV28	-	-	TRBJ1-5	TGTGCCAGCAGTTTGGTTCTCCGGCAGGGGCTCAATCAGCCCCAGCATTTT	CASSLVLRQGLNQPQHF
TRBV27	-	-	TRBJ1-1	TGTGCCAGCAGTTTAATGAGGAACACTGAAGCTTTCTTT	CASSLMRNTEAFF
TRBV27	TRBD2	-	TRBJ2-2	TGTGCCAGCAGTAGTCTGAACGCGGGACTAGAAGTGGAGCTGTTTTTT	CASSSLNAGLEVELFF
TRBV4-1	TRBD1	-	TRBJ1-1	TGCGCCAGCAGCCGAGGGACAGGGGACACTGAAGCTTTCTTT	CASSRGTGDTEAFF
TRBV4-1	-	-	TRBJ1-2	TGCGCCAGCAGCCAAGTGCCAGGGCAGGATGGCTACACCTTC	CASSQVPGQDGYTF
TRBV28	-	-	TRBJ1-5	TGTGCCAGTACCCCACTGACAGGCAACAATCAGCCCCAGCATTTT	CASTPLTGNNQPQHF
TRBV29-1	TRBD1	-	TRBJ1-1	TGCAGCGTGAATACAGGGGGCACTGAAGCTTTCTTT	CSVNTGGTEAFF
TRBV4-1	-	-	TRBJ2-7	TGCGCCAGCAGCCAAGGGGGGGACAGCCGCTACGAGCAGTACTTC	CASSQGGDSRYEQYF